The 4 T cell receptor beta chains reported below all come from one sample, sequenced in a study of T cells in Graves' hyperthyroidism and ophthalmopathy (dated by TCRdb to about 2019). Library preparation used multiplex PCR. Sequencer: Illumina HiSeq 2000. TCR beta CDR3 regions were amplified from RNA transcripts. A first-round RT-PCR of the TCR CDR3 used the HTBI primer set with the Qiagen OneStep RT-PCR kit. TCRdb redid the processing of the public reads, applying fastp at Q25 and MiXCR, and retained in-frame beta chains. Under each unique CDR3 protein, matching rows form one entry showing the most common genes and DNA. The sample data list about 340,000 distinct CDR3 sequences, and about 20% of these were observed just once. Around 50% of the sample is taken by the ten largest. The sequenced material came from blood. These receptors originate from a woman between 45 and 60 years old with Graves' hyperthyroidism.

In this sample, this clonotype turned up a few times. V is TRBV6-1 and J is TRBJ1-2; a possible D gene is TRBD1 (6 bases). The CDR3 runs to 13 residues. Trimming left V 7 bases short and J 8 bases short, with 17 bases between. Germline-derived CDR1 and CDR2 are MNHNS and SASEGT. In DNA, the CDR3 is TGTGCCAGCACCCCGAACAGGGAACGCGGCTACACCTTC. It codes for CASTPNRERGYTF.

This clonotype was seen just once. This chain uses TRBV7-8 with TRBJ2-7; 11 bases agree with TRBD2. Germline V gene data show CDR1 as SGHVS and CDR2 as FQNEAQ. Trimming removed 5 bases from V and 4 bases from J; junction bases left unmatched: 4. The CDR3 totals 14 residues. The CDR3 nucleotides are TGTGCCAGCAGCCACTGGACTAGCGGGTACGAGCAGTACTTC. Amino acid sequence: CASSHWTSGYEQYF.

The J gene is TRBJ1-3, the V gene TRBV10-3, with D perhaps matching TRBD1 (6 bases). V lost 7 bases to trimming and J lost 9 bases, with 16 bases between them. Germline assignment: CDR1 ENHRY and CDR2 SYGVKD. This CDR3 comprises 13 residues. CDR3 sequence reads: CAITPMGASTIYF. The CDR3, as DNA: TGTGCCATCACTCCGATGGGGGCTTCCACCATATATTTT.

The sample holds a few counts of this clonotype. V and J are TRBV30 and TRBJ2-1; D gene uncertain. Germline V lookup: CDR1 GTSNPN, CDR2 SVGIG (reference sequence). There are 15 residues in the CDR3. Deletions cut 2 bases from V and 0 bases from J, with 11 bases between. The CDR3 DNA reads TGTGCCTGGAGTAAGACAATATACTCCTACAATGAGCAGTTCTTC. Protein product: CAWSKTIYSYNEQFF.